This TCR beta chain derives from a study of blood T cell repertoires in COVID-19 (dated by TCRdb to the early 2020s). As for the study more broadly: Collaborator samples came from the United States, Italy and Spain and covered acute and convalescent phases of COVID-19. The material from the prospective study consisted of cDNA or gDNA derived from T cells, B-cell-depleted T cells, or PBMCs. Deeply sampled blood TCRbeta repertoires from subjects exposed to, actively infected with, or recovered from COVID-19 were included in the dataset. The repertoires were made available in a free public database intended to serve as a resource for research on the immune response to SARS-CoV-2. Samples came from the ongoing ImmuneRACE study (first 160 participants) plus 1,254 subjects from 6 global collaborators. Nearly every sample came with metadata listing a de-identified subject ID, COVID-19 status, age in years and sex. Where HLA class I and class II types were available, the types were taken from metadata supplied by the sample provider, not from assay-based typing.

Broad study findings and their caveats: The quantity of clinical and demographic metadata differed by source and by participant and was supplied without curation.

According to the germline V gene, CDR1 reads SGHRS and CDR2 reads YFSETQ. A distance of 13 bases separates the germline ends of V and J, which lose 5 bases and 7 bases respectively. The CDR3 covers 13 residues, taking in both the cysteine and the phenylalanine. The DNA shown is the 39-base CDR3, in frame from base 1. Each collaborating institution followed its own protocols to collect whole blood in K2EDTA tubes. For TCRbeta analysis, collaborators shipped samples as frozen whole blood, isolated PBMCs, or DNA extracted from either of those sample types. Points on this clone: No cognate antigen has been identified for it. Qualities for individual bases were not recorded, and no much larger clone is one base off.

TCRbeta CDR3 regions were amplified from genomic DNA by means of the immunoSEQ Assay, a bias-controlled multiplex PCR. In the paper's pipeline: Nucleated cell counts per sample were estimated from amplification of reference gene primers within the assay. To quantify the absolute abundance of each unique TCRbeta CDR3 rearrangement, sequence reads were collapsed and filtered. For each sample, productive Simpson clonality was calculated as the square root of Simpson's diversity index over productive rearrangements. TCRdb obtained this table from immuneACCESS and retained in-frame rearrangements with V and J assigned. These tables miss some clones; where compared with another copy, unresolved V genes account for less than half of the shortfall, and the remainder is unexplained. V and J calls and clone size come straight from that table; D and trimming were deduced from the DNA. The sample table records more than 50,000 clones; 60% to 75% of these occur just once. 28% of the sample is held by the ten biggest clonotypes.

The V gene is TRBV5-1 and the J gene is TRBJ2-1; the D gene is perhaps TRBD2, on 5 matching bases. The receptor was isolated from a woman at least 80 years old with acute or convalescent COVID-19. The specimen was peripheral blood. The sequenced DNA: TGCGCCAGCAGGGCGAACGAGCGGAATGAGCAGTTCTTC. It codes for CASRANERNEQFF. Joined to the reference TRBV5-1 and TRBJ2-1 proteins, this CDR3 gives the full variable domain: KAGVTQTPRYLIKTRGQQVTLSCSPISGHRSVSWYQQTPGQGLQFLFEYFSETQRNKGNFPGRFSGRQFSNSRSEMNVSTLELGDSALYLCASRANERNEQFFGPGTRLTVL.